This T cell receptor beta chain was sequenced for a study of T-cell reconstitution after alpha-beta-depleted transplantation in children. A word on this clonotype: The antigen is undetermined.

Unique molecular identifiers featured in how the TCRbeta library was prepared. A single record per CDR3 protein comes from TCRdb applying MiXCR to the PCR reads. The top ten clones hold 35% of a sample with about 200,000 distinct CDR3 sequences, approximately 8.4% of them seen once. J gave up 4 bases and V 4 bases, and 14 bases lay outside the gene matches. Germline V gene data show CDR1 as SEHNR and CDR2 as FQNEAQ (reference sequence). CDR3 length equals 17 residues. Overall study findings and caveats: Surviving recipient T cells and thymic progenitors underlay high day-60 TCRbeta diversity in some patients. T-cell counts and diversity were attributed mostly to newly produced T cells one year after transplant. In patients about two months after transplant, alpha-beta T cells reportedly arose from several hundred expanded graft clones.

The receptor was isolated from a male patient aged 2-15 years who had a stem cell transplant for acute myeloid leukemia, so the T cells may come from the graft donor. Here the sequenced sample was PBMCs, mostly from graft donor cells, taken 360 days after TCRalphabeta/CD19-depleted stem cell transplant. The J gene is TRBJ2-3, the V gene TRBV7-9; 7 bases align to TRBD2. The CDR3 region is CASSSRIIGRRADTQYF. The CDR3 DNA is TGTGCCAGCAGCTCGAGAATTATCGGGAGGAGGGCAGATACGCAGTATTTT. Together with reference TRBV7-9 and TRBJ2-3, the CDR3 gives the full variable domain: DTGVSQNPRHKITKRGQNVTFRCDPISEHNRLYWYRQTLGQGPEFLTYFQNEAQLEKSRLLSDRFSAERPKGSFSTLEIQRTEQGDSAMYLCASSSRIIGRRADTQYFGPGTRLTVL.